These 26 T cell receptor beta chains came from one sample sequenced in a study of vaccination effects on CD4 cells after COVID-19. Measured with immunoSEQ multiplex PCR; TCRdb has only the in-frame clones, and not every one. The sample consists of 15,000 to 20,000 clones, about 70% of them appearing once. These receptors' antigens are unknown. Antigen-specific CD4+ T cell clonotypes were called by their expansion after viral peptide-pool culture in ViraFEST. A 10-day culture period preceded the isolation of CD4+ T cells. Confirmation by PCR established that the person had SARS-CoV-2 infection between March and December 2020. Each participant was administered two doses of either the BNT162b2 or the mRNA-1273 vaccine. The sample in question was CD4+ T cells from PBMCs cultured with SARS-CoV-2 spike peptides, obtained after COVID-19 vaccination. The receptors stem from a human donor who had a prior SARS-CoV-2 infection.

The genes are TRBV10-3 and TRBJ2-2; 7 bases agree with TRBD1. CDR1 ENHRY and CDR2 SYGVKD come from the germline V gene. J lost 5 bases, V lost 9 bases, and 9 bases had no gene match. The CDR3 is 14 amino acids. CDR3: CAISEDRLTGELFF. As DNA, the CDR3 is TGTGCCATAAGCGAGGACAGGCTGACCGGGGAGCTGTTTTTT.

This chain links TRBV30 with TRBJ2-1, with D maybe TRBD1 (6 bases). V gave up 1 base and J gave up 6 bases, with 16 bases separating them. Germline V gene data show CDR1 as GTSNPN and CDR2 as SVGIG (reference sequence). The CDR3 covers 15 residues. CDR3 protein: CAWSEGVAPVNEQFF. The CDR3 nucleotides are TGTGCCTGGAGTGAGGGGGTAGCCCCGGTCAATGAGCAGTTCTTC.

The chain has TRBV24-1 and TRBJ1-4; a weak D match, TRBD1 (5 bases). The CDR3 length is 15 residues. Germline V gene lookup returns CDR1 KGHDR and CDR2 SFDVKD. Trimming removed 3 bases at V and 7 bases at J, with 14 bases between. DNA for the CDR3: TGTGCCACCAGTGATGCCCGGGGGAGTGGTGAAAAACTGTTTTTT. Protein sequence: CATSDARGSGEKLFF.

This clone has a handful of counts. The rearrangement uses TRBV9 and TRBJ1-3; D perhaps matches TRBD1 (6 bases). Germline V gives CDR1 SGDLS, CDR2 YYNGEE. Trimming took off 1 base at V and 2 bases at J, with 10 bases between the two ends. The CDR3 consists of 15 residues. As DNA, the CDR3 is TGTGCCAGCAGCGTACAACAGGGTACTGGAAACACCATATATTTT. This sequence encodes CASSVQQGTGNTIYF.

V gene TRBV5-1 combines with J gene TRBJ2-5; the match to TRBD2 covers 8 bases. Losses at the gene ends were 4 bases for V and 2 bases for J; bases not matched to a gene: 10. This CDR3 has 16 amino acids. Per germline, CDR1 SGHRS and CDR2 YFSETQ. CDR3 in amino acids: CASSPTIAGLQETQYF. The CDR3 bases are TGCGCCAGCAGCCCCACGATAGCGGGGTTACAAGAGACCCAGTACTTC.

The rearrangement joins TRBV30 to TRBJ1-2, with D possibly matching TRBD1 (6 bases). The germline V gene encodes CDR1 GTSNPN and CDR2 SVGIG (reference sequence). V shed 2 bases and J shed 2 bases, with 12 bases lying between them. The CDR3 sequence is 14 residues long. CDR3 amino acids: CAWSPTGINYGYTF. CDR3 bases: TGTGCCTGGAGTCCCACAGGGATAAACTATGGCTACACCTTC.

The chain has TRBV2 and TRBJ2-5; no firm D call. The CDR3 contains 13 residues. Looked up from germline, CDR1 is SNHLY and CDR2 is FYNNEI. Trimming stripped 6 bases from V and 7 bases from J, with 15 bases between. Here the CDR3 DNA reads TGTGCCAGCAGCTTCATAGAGTCCGGGACCCAGTACTTC. As protein: CASSFIESGTQYF.

This clone was detected a few times. This chain links TRBV9 with TRBJ2-7; the match to TRBD1 covers 11 bases. Germline V gene sequence: CDR1 SGDLS, CDR2 YYNGEE. The V segment lost 3 bases and the J segment 5 bases; nucleotides outside the gene matches: 4. The CDR3 is made up of 14 amino acids. In DNA form, the CDR3 reads TGTGCCAGCAGCGCGGGACAGGGGGACAACGAGCAGTACTTC. Translating it yields CASSAGQGDNEQYF.

Relative to its sample, this clone is medium-sized. This chain connects TRBV19 to TRBJ1-5; a weak D match, TRBD1 (5 bases). The CDR3 consists of 15 residues. The germline V and J ends were trimmed by 5 bases and 0 bases, with 11 bases remaining between them. Germline V gene lookup returns CDR1 LNHDA and CDR2 SQIVND (reference sequence). Here the CDR3 DNA reads TGTGCCAGTAGTTCCGGGACGCCTAGCAATCAGCCCCAGCATTTT. Protein: CASSSGTPSNQPQHF.

The gene calls are TRBV11-3 and TRBJ2-5; 8 nucleotides match TRBD2. After removal of 2 bases from V and 1 base from J, the junction contained 18 bases not matched to a gene. Germline CDR1 reads SGHNT; CDR2 reads YENEEA. The CDR3 runs 20 residues. The CDR3 protein is CASSLSGGAGIQLIQETQYF. DNA for the CDR3: TGTGCCAGCAGCTTATCCGGGGGGGCAGGGATACAACTAATCCAAGAGACCCAGTACTTC.

The V call is TRBV12-5, the J call TRBJ1-5; D gene unclear. Germline V gives CDR1 LGHNT, CDR2 FRNRAP. Trimming shortened V by 4 bases and J by 7 bases, and 11 bases separated the two germline ends. The length of the CDR3 is 13 residues. The CDR3 region has the DNA TGTGCTAGTGGTTCAGAAAGGGTCCAGCCCCAGCATTTT. Amino acid sequence: CASGSERVQPQHF.

The chain employs TRBV6-5 and TRBJ1-2; D is undetermined. There are 14 residues in the CDR3. The germline CDR1 and CDR2 sequences are MNHEY and SVGAGI. The V end lost 6 bases, the J end lost 7 bases, and 18 bases lay between the germline ends. CDR3 in amino acids: CASRTAGVRGGYTF. CDR3 coding DNA: TGTGCCAGCAGGACCGCAGGTGTTCGGGGTGGCTACACCTTC.

The rearrangement uses TRBV7-9 and TRBJ1-2; D is undetermined. Germline lookup yields CDR1 SEHNR and CDR2 FQNEAQ (reference sequence). Trimming shortened V by 5 bases and J by 2 bases, and 6 bases separated the two germline ends. The CDR3 extends over 12 amino acids. CDR3 region: CASSTPNYGYTF. Written as DNA, the CDR3 is TGTGCCAGCAGCACACCGAACTATGGCTACACCTTC.

The chain recombines TRBV5-1 with TRBJ1-1; TRBD1 aligns across 7 bases. V lost 2 bases to trimming and J lost 6 bases; unmatched junction nucleotides: 16. Germline V CDR1 and CDR2: SGHRS, YFSETQ. The length of the CDR3 is 17 residues. CDR3 sequence: CASSFLPRQGGFPEAFF. CDR3 nucleotides: TGCGCCAGCAGCTTCCTACCCCGACAGGGAGGTTTCCCTGAAGCTTTCTTT.

This clone was counted only a few times. The chain has TRBV12-5 and TRBJ1-1, with 8 bases identical to TRBD1. This CDR3 contains 13 residues. CDR1 LGHNT and CDR2 FRNRAP come from the germline V gene. Trimming cost V 6 bases and J 2 bases; bases outside gene matches: 2. The chain's CDR3 is CASGRGHNTEAFF. CDR3 DNA sequence: TGTGCTAGTGGCAGGGGGCACAACACTGAAGCTTTCTTT.

The chain joins TRBV2 to TRBJ2-1; D call uncertain. Germline CDR1 is SNHLY and CDR2 is FYNNEI. The germline V and J ends were trimmed by 3 bases and 9 bases, with 12 bases remaining between them. This CDR3 spans 13 amino acids. The CDR3 DNA reads TGTGCCAGCAGTGATGACGCAATCCCTGAGCAGTTCTTC. Translating gives CASSDDAIPEQFF.

The J gene is TRBJ1-2, the V gene TRBV11-2; D gene unclear. The V end lost 7 bases, the J end lost 1 base, and 19 bases lay between the germline ends. From germline, CDR1 is SGHAT and CDR2 FQNNGV. CDR3 size: 16 residues. The CDR3 sequence is CASTGLIAADNYGYTF. CDR3 DNA sequence: TGTGCCAGCACCGGATTAATAGCAGCAGATAACTATGGCTACACCTTC.

The gene calls are TRBV14 and TRBJ2-7; 15 nucleotides agree with TRBD2. The germline V gene encodes CDR1 SGHDN and CDR2 FVKESK. The V gene end was trimmed by 5 bases and the J gene end by 3 bases; junction bases not matched to a gene: 2. The CDR3 contains 15 residues. CDR3 residues: CASSEGLAGGYEQYF. CDR3 coding DNA: TGTGCCAGCAGCGAGGGACTAGCGGGAGGCTACGAGCAGTACTTC.

The chain is built from TRBV18 and TRBJ2-1; TRBD2 is a possible D gene (6 bases). Trimming shortened V by 3 bases and J by 2 bases, and 11 bases separated the two germline ends. There are 15 residues in the CDR3. The V gene's germline CDR1 is KGHSH and CDR2 LQKENI. DNA for the CDR3: TGTGCCAGCTCACCCAGGGCGGGAACCTACAATGAGCAGTTCTTC. Amino acids: CASSPRAGTYNEQFF.

V usage is TRBV10-3 and J usage is TRBJ2-1; 9 nucleotides align to TRBD1. Germline loops: CDR1 ENHRY, CDR2 SYGVKD. This CDR3 has 19 amino acids. V shed 7 bases, J shed 5 bases, and the junction held 21 bases outside the gene matches. The CDR3 sequence is CAIKSPMGTGREGDNEQFF. CDR3 nucleotide sequence: TGTGCCATCAAGTCTCCCATGGGGACAGGGAGGGAGGGGGACAATGAGCAGTTCTTC.

The genes are TRBV18 and TRBJ1-4; D unclear. V was cut by 2 bases and J by 2 bases, with 0 bases left in between. Germline V CDR1 and CDR2: KGHSH, LQKENI. The CDR3 runs 12 residues. CDR3 DNA sequence: TGTGCCAGCTCACCAACTAATGAAAAACTGTTTTTT. Its protein product is CASSPTNEKLFF.

The V gene is TRBV5-4, the J gene TRBJ2-2; D gene unclear. The germline V and J ends were trimmed by 2 bases and 4 bases, with 6 bases remaining between them. The CDR3 totals 13 residues. The germline V gene has CDR1 SGHNT and CDR2 YYREEE (reference sequence). The chain's CDR3 is CASSFRVTGELFF. The CDR3 DNA sequence: TGTGCCAGCAGCTTCCGGGTCACCGGGGAGCTGTTTTTT.

This chain links TRBV2 with TRBJ1-1; D may be TRBD1 (5 bases). CDR3 length: 13 amino acids. Germline assignment: CDR1 SNHLY and CDR2 FYNNEI. V was clipped by 7 bases and J by 2 bases, with 11 bases between them. CDR3 sequence reads: CASTTGPNTEAFF. CDR3 nucleotides: TGTGCCAGCACCACAGGCCCCAACACTGAAGCTTTCTTT. The whole variable domain, filled in from reference TRBV2 and TRBJ1-1, reads EPEVTQTPSHQVTQMGQEVILRCVPISNHLYFYWYRQILGQKVEFLVSFYNNEISEKSEIFDDQFSVERPDGSNFTLKIRSTKLEDSAMYFCASTTGPNTEAFFGQGTRLTVV.

The V gene is TRBV7-3, the J gene TRBJ2-1, with 11 bases lining up with TRBD2. V lost 2 bases and J lost 5; bases outside the gene matches: 8. The CDR3 sequence is 17 residues long. The germline V gene encodes CDR1 SGHTA and CDR2 FQGTGA. The CDR3 DNA sequence: TGTGCCAGCAGCTTATTACCACTAGCGGGGGATAACAATGAGCAGTTCTTC. Amino acid sequence: CASSLLPLAGDNNEQFF.

CDR3 bases: TGTGCCAGCACTATTGACGGAAACACTGAAGCTTTCTTT. Its protein is CASTIDGNTEAFF. The V call is TRBV28, the J call TRBJ1-1, with unresolved D. This CDR3 is built from 13 residues. With 7 bases removed from V and 2 bases from J, the gap between germline ends came to 11 bases. Germline V gene lookup returns CDR1 MDHEN and CDR2 SYDVKM. Full variable domain (missing parts from reference TRBV28 and TRBJ1-1): DVKVTQSSRYLVKRTGEKVFLECVQDMDHENMFWYRQDPGLGLRLIYFSYDVKMKEKGDIPEGYSVSREKKERFSLILESASTNQTSMYLCASTIDGNTEAFFGQGTRLTVV.

The chain recombines TRBV7-3 with TRBJ2-1, with 14 bases identical to TRBD2. This CDR3 spans 15 amino acids. The ends lost 5 bases at V and 7 bases at J; junction bases unmatched: 4. From germline, CDR1 is SGHTA and CDR2 FQGTGA. CDR3: CASSPTSGRGNEQFF. CDR3 nucleotide sequence: TGTGCCAGCAGCCCGACTAGCGGGAGGGGGAATGAGCAGTTCTTC.